The next 27 T cell receptor beta chains were all read from a single sample in a study of OX40 agonist ivuxolimab in advanced cancers. Here immunoSEQ multiplex PCR was the method, and the copy in TCRdb shows in-frame clones only, minus some. The sample has approximately 49,000 clones, 81% seen once. The sample here was CD4+ or CD8+ T cells sorted from blood, taken in a trial of the OX40 agonist ivuxolimab. These receptors all stem from an adult with an advanced solid tumor such as melanoma, head and neck, liver or kidney cancer.

The V and J genes are TRBV13 and TRBJ2-3; D is ambiguous. The germline V gene has CDR1 PRHDT and CDR2 FYEKMQ (reference sequence). V lost 1 base, J lost 2 bases, and 4 bases lay in between. This CDR3 is 13 amino acids long. Written as DNA, the CDR3 is TGTGCCAGCAGCTTAGAGTCCACAGATACGCAGTATTTT. Protein sequence: CASSLESTDTQYF.

J is TRBJ1-2 and V is TRBV18; maybe TRBD1 (5 bases). CDR1 is KGHSH and CDR2 is LQKENI in the germline V gene. The CDR3 totals 16 residues. Trimming shortened V by 3 bases and J by 0 bases, and 14 bases separated the two germline ends. The CDR3 DNA reads as TGTGCCAGCTCACCTCCCGGGACGGATCCTAACTATGGCTACACCTTC. It codes for CASSPPGTDPNYGYTF.

This clone is deemed medium-sized (0.01 to 0.1%). The rearrangement uses TRBV28 and TRBJ1-1; 8 bases line up with TRBD1. The V gene's germline CDR1 is MDHEN and CDR2 SYDVKM. This CDR3 comprises 13 residues. V shed 6 bases and J 7 bases; nucleotides not matched to a gene: 7. CDR3 in amino acids: CASRYDRGLEAFF. In nucleotides, the CDR3 is TGTGCCAGCAGGTACGACAGGGGCCTTGAAGCTTTCTTT.

The chain uses TRBV7-8 and TRBJ2-1, with unresolved D. The CDR3 covers 14 residues. Germline V gene lookup returns CDR1 SGHVS and CDR2 FQNEAQ. V gave up 2 bases and J gave up 9 bases, with 14 bases separating them. CDR3 protein: CASSLFVVRLEQFF. CDR3 sequence (DNA): TGTGCCAGCAGCTTATTTGTAGTTCGGCTTGAGCAGTTCTTC.

The chain employs TRBV6-1 and TRBJ2-7; TRBD1 matches 10 bases. There are 15 residues in the CDR3. V lost 5 bases and J lost 6; bases outside the gene matches: 10. Germline CDR1 MNHNS, CDR2 SASEGT. CDR3 in DNA: TGTGCCAGCAGTATTACCGGGACAGGGGCGGCCGAGCAGTACTTC. Protein sequence: CASSITGTGAAEQYF.

In this sample, this clone turned up a few times. The chain combines TRBV2 with TRBJ2-1; D call uncertain. Germline V gives CDR1 SNHLY, CDR2 FYNNEI. This CDR3 is built from 11 residues. V shed 7 bases and J shed 6 bases, with 7 bases lying between them. DNA for the CDR3: TGTGCCAGCACAGATTCCAATGAGCAGTTCTTC. Protein sequence: CASTDSNEQFF. The full variable domain, in which reference TRBV2 and TRBJ2-1 provide the parts outside the CDR3, is EPEVTQTPSHQVTQMGQEVILRCVPISNHLYFYWYRQILGQKVEFLVSFYNNEISEKSEIFDDQFSVERPDGSNFTLKIRSTKLEDSAMYFCASTDSNEQFFGPGTRLTVL.

This chain connects TRBV30 to TRBJ1-2; no definite D call. Trimming took off 8 bases at V and 7 bases at J, with 17 bases between the two ends. There are 12 residues in the CDR3. Per germline, CDR1 GTSNPN and CDR2 SVGIG (reference sequence). The CDR3 DNA is TGTGCCCGGGCTGGGGTTGAGCGTGGCTACACCTTC. Translating it yields CARAGVERGYTF.

This chain joins TRBV2 and TRBJ2-1, with TRBD1 matching 8 bases. The V gene end was trimmed by 5 bases and the J gene end by 2 bases; junction bases not matched to a gene: 11. From germline, CDR1 is SNHLY and CDR2 FYNNEI. The length of the CDR3 is 17 residues. CDR3 bases: TGTGCCAGCAGTCCCCTCGGGACAGGAGGTACCTACAATGAGCAGTTCTTC. Amino acids: CASSPLGTGGTYNEQFF. Full variable domain (missing parts from reference TRBV2 and TRBJ2-1): EPEVTQTPSHQVTQMGQEVILRCVPISNHLYFYWYRQILGQKVEFLVSFYNNEISEKSEIFDDQFSVERPDGSNFTLKIRSTKLEDSAMYFCASSPLGTGGTYNEQFFGPGTRLTVL.

This sequence joins TRBV4-2 and TRBJ2-6; 7 positions match TRBD2. J lost 4 bases, V lost 0 bases, and 3 bases had no gene match. The CDR3 has 16 residues. Germline loops: CDR1 LGHNA, CDR2 YNFKEQ. The CDR3 bases are TGTGCCAGCAGCCAAGAGGGAGGGGCCGGGGCCAACGTCCTGACTTTC. Its protein product is CASSQEGGAGANVLTF.

The DNA for the CDR3 is TGTGCCAGCAGCTGGGAAAAAAACATTCAGTACTTC. Protein sequence: CASSWEKNIQYF. The V gene is TRBV6-6, the J gene TRBJ2-4; D is unclear. V was shortened by 6 bases and J by 4 bases, with 7 bases between the two germline ends. The length of the CDR3 is 12 residues. CDR1 and CDR2 (germline): MNHNY, SVGAGI (reference sequence).

This clone was recorded once. Other DNA sequences within the sample encode an identical CDR3. The CDR3 sequence: CASSFGTGELFF. The CDR3 DNA sequence: TGTGCCAGCAGCTTCGGCACCGGGGAGCTGTTTTTT. The genes are TRBV7-9 and TRBJ2-2; no reliable D call. The ends were cut back, 3 bases at V and 4 bases at J, with 3 bases in the middle. Germline V gene sequence: CDR1 SEHNR, CDR2 FQNEAQ (reference sequence). The CDR3 runs 12 residues.

The chain combines TRBV5-4 with TRBJ2-3, with 8 bases lining up with TRBD2. The junction had 11 bases not matched to a gene; V was cut back by 7 bases and J by 4 bases. The CDR3 length is 15 residues. CDR1 and CDR2 (germline): SGHNT, YYREEE (reference sequence). This CDR3 is CASGILAEPPDTQYF. The CDR3 region has the DNA TGTGCCAGCGGCATACTAGCGGAACCCCCAGATACGCAGTATTTT. The full variable domain, rest sourced from reference TRBV5-4 and TRBJ2-3, is ETGVTQSPTHLIKTRGQQVTLRCSSQSGHNTVSWYQQALGQGPQFIFQYYREEENGRGNFPPRFSGLQFPNYSSELNVNALELDDSALYLCASGILAEPPDTQYFGPGTRLTVL.

The chain uses TRBV7-8 and TRBJ2-7; D is possibly TRBD2 (5 bases). The CDR3 length is 15 residues. Germline-derived CDR1 and CDR2 are SGHVS and FQNEAQ. V lost 3 bases and J lost 7, with 19 bases in between. The CDR3 reads CASSFEGSPPREQYV. The CDR3 nucleotides read TGTGCCAGCAGCTTCGAGGGCTCTCCCCCTAGGGAGCAGTACGTC.

The rearrangement links TRBV5-1 to TRBJ1-1; a possible D gene is TRBD1 (5 bases). CDR1 and CDR2 from the germline V gene are SGHRS and YFSETQ. V gave up 4 bases and J gave up 3 bases, with 7 bases separating them. CDR3 size: 12 residues. This CDR3 is CASSIQDTEAFF. The CDR3 DNA is TGCGCCAGCAGCATACAGGACACTGAAGCTTTCTTT.

The V call is TRBV19, the J call TRBJ1-1; D possibly corresponds to TRBD1 (6 bases). CDR3 length: 14 residues. CDR1 is LNHDA and CDR2 is SQIVND in the germline V gene (reference sequence). V lost 1 base and J lost 7, with 13 bases in between. CDR3 bases: TGTGCCAGTAGTATAGGGGCAACAGGGAATGAAGCTTTCTTT. Translated, it gives CASSIGATGNEAFF.

This clone has just one count. The chain links TRBV28 to TRBJ2-1; TRBD2 matches at 8 bases. Germline CDR1 MDHEN, CDR2 SYDVKM. This CDR3 is 13 amino acids long. The V gene end was trimmed by 8 bases and the J gene end by 4 bases; junction bases not matched to a gene: 4. CDR3 protein: CASRGLDYNEQFF. The CDR3 DNA is TGTGCCAGCCGGGGACTAGATTACAATGAGCAGTTCTTC.

This clone was found a few times. The genes are TRBV4-1 and TRBJ1-2, with TRBD1 identical over 9 bases. The germline V gene encodes CDR1 MGHRA and CDR2 YSYEKL. This CDR3 is 15 amino acids long. V lost 1 base to trimming and J lost 3 bases; unmatched junction nucleotides: 3. The CDR3: CASSQVRDRDYGYTF. In DNA, the CDR3 is TGCGCCAGCAGCCAAGTTCGGGACAGGGACTATGGCTACACCTTC.

The chain links TRBV10-3 to TRBJ2-3, with TRBD2 identical over 16 bases. CDR3 length: 19 residues. With V trimmed by 2 bases and J by 3 bases, 8 bases remained unmatched. Looked up from germline, CDR1 is ENHRY and CDR2 is SYGVKD. This chain's CDR3 is CAISEPGTSGRVETDTQYF. CDR3 sequence (DNA): TGTGCCATCAGTGAGCCTGGGACTAGCGGGAGGGTGGAAACAGATACGCAGTATTTT.

This clone occurred once. The CDR3 nucleotides read TGTGCCAGCAGCTCGGGACAGGTTTATTCACCCCTCCACTTT. Translated, it gives CASSSGQVYSPLHF. This chain joins TRBV9 and TRBJ1-6; 8 bases match TRBD1. Germline assignment: CDR1 SGDLS and CDR2 YYNGEE. The CDR3 spans 14 residues. J gave up 8 bases and V 4 bases, and 5 bases lay outside the gene matches.

CDR3 in amino acids: CASSLGGNTEAFF. CDR3 bases: TGTGCCAGCAGCTTAGGGGGGAACACTGAAGCTTTCTTT. This chain uses TRBV13 with TRBJ1-1; D ambiguous. The CDR3 loop spans 13 amino acids. V dropped 0 bases and J dropped 1 base, with 3 bases sitting between them. CDR1 and CDR2 from the germline V gene are PRHDT and FYEKMQ (reference sequence).

The J gene is TRBJ2-3, the V gene TRBV7-6, with 9 bases that match TRBD2. The CDR3 has 14 residues. Looked up from germline, CDR1 is SGHVS and CDR2 is FNYEAQ. J lost 4 bases, V lost 5 bases, and 4 bases had no gene match. CDR3 coding DNA: TGTGCCAGCAGCCAAGCGGGGGGTCCAGATACGCAGTATTTT. Amino acids: CASSQAGGPDTQYF.

This sequence joins TRBV6-6 and TRBJ1-1, with 8 bases fitting TRBD1. The CDR3 has 13 amino acids. Germline-derived CDR1 and CDR2 are MNHNY and SVGAGI (reference sequence). J lost 4 bases, V lost 2 bases, and 0 bases had no gene match. The CDR3 region is CASSYTGGTEAFF. In nucleotides, the CDR3 is TGTGCCAGCAGTTACACAGGGGGCACTGAAGCTTTCTTT.

This clone was seen more than once but under ten times. The chain employs TRBV11-2 and TRBJ1-6; D perhaps matches TRBD1 (6 bases). Trimming pared 0 bases from V and 14 bases from J, leaving 11 bases between. CDR3 length: 13 residues. Germline V gene data show CDR1 as SGHAT and CDR2 as FQNNGV. In DNA, the CDR3 is TGTGCCAGCAGCTTAGAGGACAGTGAAACCCTCCACTTT. Protein sequence: CASSLEDSETLHF. The full variable domain, rest sourced from reference TRBV11-2 and TRBJ1-6, is EAGVAQSPRYKIIEKRQSVAFWCNPISGHATLYWYQQILGQGPKLLIQFQNNGVVDDSQLPKDRFSAERLKGVDSTLKIQPAKLEDSAVYLCASSLEDSETLHFGNGTRLTVT.

A single count supports this clone. J is TRBJ1-4 and V is TRBV12-5; TRBD1 agrees at 8 bases. Germline V gene sequence: CDR1 LGHNT, CDR2 FRNRAP. The CDR3 extends over 15 amino acids. The CDR3: CASRNRTGLDEKLFF. CDR3 bases: TGTGCAAGCCGGAATCGGACAGGGTTAGATGAAAAACTGTTTTTT.

The chain combines TRBV27 with TRBJ2-7, with 10 bases identical to TRBD2. Germline assignment: CDR1 MNHEY and CDR2 SMNVEV (reference sequence). This CDR3 is 15 amino acids long. V trimming: 4 bases; J trimming: 2 bases; junction bases outside the gene matches: 5. This CDR3 reads CASSSLAGDPYEQYF. The CDR3 DNA reads TGTGCCAGCAGTTCCCTAGCGGGAGACCCCTACGAGCAGTACTTC.

V usage is TRBV6-6 and J usage is TRBJ1-5; D might be TRBD1 (5 bases). Trimming took 8 bases from V and 6 from J, leaving 5 bases between them. Looked up from germline, CDR1 is MNHNY and CDR2 is SVGAGI (reference sequence). The CDR3 covers 10 residues. CDR3 region: CASGGQPQHF. The CDR3 nucleotides are TGTGCCAGCGGGGGTCAGCCCCAGCATTTT.

The genes are TRBV2 and TRBJ1-5; D not certain. This CDR3 contains 14 residues. V was shortened by 3 bases and J by 0 bases, with 6 bases between the two germline ends. In germline, CDR1 is SNHLY, CDR2 FYNNEI. CDR3 residues: CASSDYNSNQPQHF. Here the CDR3 DNA reads TGTGCCAGCAGTGACTACAATAGCAATCAGCCCCAGCATTTT.